Sequencing of this TCR beta chain was carried out in a study of T cell responses to AZD1222 COVID-19 vaccine. This clone was seen a single time. No antigen is known for it. Germline V lookup: CDR1 SGHTS, CDR2 YDEGEE. This CDR3 has 15 residues. Trimming took off 2 bases at V and 10 bases at J, with 16 bases between the two ends. Study results and limitations: CD4 TCRs covered the whole spike, strongest at regions 160-218 and 743-854. Baseline serostatus was positive in only a handful of AZD1222 recipients.

TCRdb's copy holds only in-frame clones and misses some; the assay was immunoSEQ multiplex PCR. The sample contains approximately 130,000 clones, roughly nine tenths of which appear only once. The clonotype comes from an adult in good health. The sample was peripheral blood, taken on day 0 of AZD1222 vaccination. The chain has TRBV5-8 and TRBJ1-6; maybe TRBD1 (5 bases). The CDR3 sequence is CASSLLAGGKSPLHF. For the CDR3, the DNA is TGTGCCAGCAGCTTACTAGCGGGGGGGAAATCACCCCTCCACTTT.